The rows below give T cell receptor beta chains drawn from one sample of a study of CD8+CD57+ T cells in acquired aplastic anemia. One entry per CDR3 protein, called by TCRdb with MiXCR from the reads. The sample includes under 500,000 distinct CDR3 sequences, 25% to 40% of them seen just once. The sequenced sample was sorted CD4+, CD8+, or CD8+CD57+ T cells (not recorded which) from PBMCs. Source of these receptors: a human donor with aplastic anemia. Each CDR3 is given with its conserved first and last residue. A D gene is named only where the DNA matches it firmly. Clone size is not always given. Where it is, it says once, few, many or a class for expanded clones.

V	D	size	J	DNA	CDR3
TRBV25-1	NA	NA	TRBJ1-4	TGTGCCAGCAGTGAAGGAGGAGGGGGGGCCGCTAATGAAAAACTGTTTTTT	CASSEGGGGAANEKLFF
TRBV19	NA	NA	TRBJ2-3	TGTGCCAGTAGTAACCGGCCTGGAGTGCGGGATACGCAGTATTTT	CASSNRPGVRDTQYF
TRBV20-1	TRBD1	NA	TRBJ1-4	TGCAGTGCTACGGTGGACAGGGGGATTGCAACTAATGAAAAACTGTTTTTT	CSATVDRGIATNEKLFF
TRBV5-1	TRBD1	NA	TRBJ1-6	TGCGCCAGCAGGCCGGGCGACAGGGGGGAGGATTCACCCCTCCACTTT	CASRPGDRGEDSPLHF
TRBV2	TRBD1	NA	TRBJ2-7	TGTGCCAGCAGTGGAGCCGGGACAGGGGTGGACGAGCAGTACTTC	CASSGAGTGVDEQYF
TRBV30	NA	NA	TRBJ1-1	TGTGCCTGGGTCTCCTTGAACACTGAAGCTTTCTTT	CAWVSLNTEAFF
TRBV2	NA	many	TRBJ1-5	TGTGCCAGCAGCTTGACGACAGGCCCTGGCCAGCCCCAGCATTTT	CASSLTTGPGQPQHF
TRBV9	NA	NA	TRBJ2-2	TGTGCCAGCAGCGCCTACTCCGGGGAGCTGTTTTTT	CASSAYSGELFF
TRBV20-1	NA	few	TRBJ1-1	TGCAGTGCTATCAGAACTGGGAACACTGAAGCTTTCTTT	CSAIRTGNTEAFF
TRBV11-2	NA	NA	TRBJ1-4	TGTGCCAGCAGTAGTACTTGGGGGGCAGGGGAAGAAAAACTGTTTTTT	CASSSTWGAGEEKLFF
TRBV20-1	NA	NA	TRBJ1-6	TGCAGTGCCCTAGGGGCCGCCACGGCCCCCTATAATTCACCCCTCCACTTT	CSALGAATAPYNSPLHF
TRBV7-3	NA	few	TRBJ2-2	TGCGCCAGCGCTGAAGCCCGGGGCACCGGGGAGCTGTTTTTT	CASAEARGTGELFF